Shown below are 19 T cell receptor beta chains from a single sample sequenced in a study of blood T cell repertoires in COVID-19. Measured with immunoSEQ multiplex PCR; TCRdb has only the in-frame clones, and not every one. The sample has 100,000 or so clones; about 87% are singletons. Sample: peripheral blood. All receptors derive from a woman in her 30s with acute or convalescent COVID-19.

This clone was recorded only once. The genes are TRBV11-2 and TRBJ2-7; TRBD1 is a possible D gene (5 bases). V was shortened by 0 bases and J by 6 bases, with 15 bases between the two germline ends. CDR1 and CDR2 (germline): SGHAT, FQNNGV. This CDR3 is built from 15 residues. In nucleotides, the CDR3 is TGTGCCAGCAGCTTAGATCTTGGCAGGGTGGGCGAGCAGTACTTC. The encoded protein is CASSLDLGRVGEQYF.

The chain couples TRBV28 to TRBJ1-5, with a tentative D call TRBD1 (5 bases). The germline CDR1 and CDR2 sequences are MDHEN and SYDVKM. V was shortened by 8 bases and J by 4 bases, with 12 bases between the two germline ends. This CDR3 is 13 amino acids long. CDR3 nucleotide sequence: TGTGCCAGCGATCCGGGGGGAAATCAGCCCCAGCATTTT. Its translation: CASDPGGNQPQHF.

This clone was found once. The genes are TRBV4-2 and TRBJ1-3; the D gene is possibly TRBD1 (5 bases). The CDR3 has 16 amino acids. Germline V gene lookup returns CDR1 LGHNA and CDR2 YNFKEQ. V was pared by 3 bases and J by 0 bases, with 12 bases between. For the CDR3, the DNA is TGTGCCAGCAGCCATTTAGGGGATTCCTCTGGAAACACCATATATTTT. This encodes CASSHLGDSSGNTIYF.

The J gene is TRBJ2-1, the V gene TRBV7-2; D unresolved. Germline V gene sequence: CDR1 SGHTA, CDR2 FQGNSA. The V end lost 5 bases, the J end lost 8 bases, and 10 bases lay between the germline ends. The CDR3 covers 12 residues. The CDR3 loop is CASSRGMDEQFF. The CDR3 coding sequence is TGTGCCAGCAGCCGCGGAATGGATGAGCAGTTCTTC.

The V and J genes are TRBV2 and TRBJ2-3; 8 bases are shared with TRBD2. The CDR3 spans 16 residues. Germline lookup yields CDR1 SNHLY and CDR2 FYNNEI. V lost 6 bases to trimming and J lost 2 bases; unmatched junction nucleotides: 10. CDR3 sequence reads: CASRYRAGASTDTQYF. DNA for the CDR3: TGTGCCAGCAGGTACAGAGCGGGGGCTTCCACAGATACGCAGTATTTT.

The rearrangement links TRBV5-1 to TRBJ2-1; D might be TRBD2 (6 bases). In germline, CDR1 is SGHRS, CDR2 YFSETQ. The CDR3 spans 16 residues. V was pared by 0 bases and J by 2 bases, with 12 bases between. The CDR3: CASSLVGGTTYNEQFF. The CDR3, as DNA: TGCGCCAGCAGCTTGGTCGGGGGAACCACCTACAATGAGCAGTTCTTC. The variable domain in full, with the rest retrieved from reference TRBV5-1 and TRBJ2-1, is KAGVTQTPRYLIKTRGQQVTLSCSPISGHRSVSWYQQTPGQGLQFLFEYFSETQRNKGNFPGRFSGRQFSNSRSEMNVSTLELGDSALYLCASSLVGGTTYNEQFFGPGTRLTVL.

The rearrangement joins TRBV2 to TRBJ2-1, with 9 nucleotides matching TRBD1. Germline values: CDR1 SNHLY, CDR2 FYNNEI. This CDR3 is 14 amino acids long. With 5 bases clipped from V and 8 bases from J, the junction kept 7 bases outside the gene matches. The CDR3 here is CASSPDRGGDEQFF. The CDR3 DNA reads TGTGCCAGCAGTCCGGACAGGGGAGGGGATGAGCAGTTCTTC.

The CDR3 protein is CASSLSGGYEQYF. As DNA, the CDR3 is TGTGCCAGCAGCCTTTCTGGGGGGTACGAGCAGTACTTC. V gene TRBV2 combines with J gene TRBJ2-7; a possible D gene is TRBD2 (6 bases). With 6 bases removed from V and 4 bases from J, the gap between germline ends came to 13 bases. Per the germline V gene, CDR1 is SNHLY and CDR2 is FYNNEI. This CDR3 region has 13 residues.

The sample holds a few counts of this clone. The chain is built from TRBV27 and TRBJ1-5, with 7 bases fitting TRBD1. The germline V gene encodes CDR1 MNHEY and CDR2 SMNVEV (reference sequence). V trimming: 3 bases; J trimming: 2 bases; junction bases outside the gene matches: 7. The length of the CDR3 is 16 residues. The CDR3 protein is CASSFLGGNGNQPQHF. The CDR3 nucleotides read TGTGCCAGCAGTTTCCTAGGGGGCAACGGCAATCAGCCCCAGCATTTT.

V is TRBV23-1 and J is TRBJ1-4; 7 bases match TRBD1. TRBV23-1 falls under the ORF class, with uncertain function. Trimming cost V 4 bases and J 2 bases; bases outside gene matches: 16. The CDR3 has 19 residues. The CDR3 DNA sequence: TGCGCCAGCAGTCGCCCCCCACAGACAGGGCTTACGACTAATGAAAAACTGTTTTTT. Its protein product is CASSRPPQTGLTTNEKLFF.

CDR3 coding DNA: TGCGCCAGCAGGTGGCAGACAGAGTATAGCAATCAGCCCCAGCATTTT. Translation: CASRWQTEYSNQPQHF. V usage is TRBV5-1 and J usage is TRBJ1-5, with D possibly TRBD1 on 5 matching bases. The CDR3 has 16 residues. The ends were cut back, 5 bases at V and 0 bases at J, with 15 bases in the middle. Germline lookup yields CDR1 SGHRS and CDR2 YFSETQ. The entire variable domain, with the rest obtained from reference TRBV5-1 and TRBJ1-5, is as follows: KAGVTQTPRYLIKTRGQQVTLSCSPISGHRSVSWYQQTPGQGLQFLFEYFSETQRNKGNFPGRFSGRQFSNSRSEMNVSTLELGDSALYLCASRWQTEYSNQPQHFGDGTRLSIL.

This sequence joins TRBV28 and TRBJ2-1, with D perhaps matching TRBD2 (6 bases). The CDR3 extends over 16 amino acids. CDR1 and CDR2 (germline): MDHEN, SYDVKM. Trimming left V 1 base short and J 0 bases short, with 10 bases between. The CDR3 DNA reads TGTGCCAGCAGTTTATTGGGGGGAGGCTCCTACAATGAGCAGTTCTTC. It specifies CASSLLGGGSYNEQFF.

This rearrangement joins TRBV27 to TRBJ2-7; D not certain. Germline V gene lookup returns CDR1 MNHEY and CDR2 SMNVEV (reference sequence). Trimming shortened V by 9 bases and J by 2 bases, and 11 bases separated the two germline ends. The CDR3 covers 12 residues. This CDR3 is CASLSPAYEQYF. CDR3 DNA: TGTGCCAGTTTATCCCCCGCCTACGAGCAGTACTTC.

The chain is built from TRBV29-1 and TRBJ2-3, with D uncertain. There are 11 residues in the CDR3. Trimming took 2 bases from V and 7 from J, leaving 7 bases between them. Per the germline V gene, CDR1 is SQVTM and CDR2 is ANQGSEA. The CDR3 DNA follows: TGCAGCGTTGAACTCTTTTATACGCAGTATTTT. Translating gives CSVELFYTQYF.

The rearrangement links TRBV3-1 (or the pseudogene TRBV3-2) to TRBJ2-3; TRBD2 agrees at 8 bases. The junction had 16 bases not matched to a gene; V was cut back by 5 bases and J by 6 bases. CDR1 LGHDT and CDR2 YNNKEL come from the germline V gene (reference sequence). The CDR3 spans 17 residues. Here the CDR3 DNA reads TGTGCCAGCAGCTTTGTGAAGGCGGGGGGCTTTAGGGATACGCAGTATTTT. Translating it yields CASSFVKAGGFRDTQYF.

CDR3 protein: CASSKWGEGHYEQYF. The CDR3 nucleotides read TGTGCCAGCAGCAAATGGGGGGAGGGCCATTACGAGCAGTACTTC. The chain combines TRBV21-1 with TRBJ2-7; the table assigns TRBD2, which was not confirmed against the DNA. TRBV21-1 is deemed a pseudogene. CDR3 size: 15 residues.

The rearrangement joins TRBV7-3 to TRBJ1-1; TRBD1 might be the D (5 bases). CDR3 size: 13 residues. V dropped 4 bases and J dropped 5 bases, with 11 bases sitting between them. Germline CDR1 and CDR2: SGHTA and FQGTGA. The DNA for the CDR3 is TGTGCCAGCAGCTCCCTCGGGGGTACTGAAGCTTTCTTT. Protein sequence: CASSSLGGTEAFF.

The chain joins TRBV11-1 to TRBJ2-2; 9 positions agree with TRBD1. CDR3 length: 16 residues. Germline V gene lookup returns CDR1 SGHAT and CDR2 FQDESV (reference sequence). V trimming: 2 bases; J trimming: 4 bases; junction bases outside the gene matches: 5. DNA of the CDR3: TGTGCCAGCAGCTTATCGGGACAGGGAAGCACCGGGGAGCTGTTTTTT. Its translation: CASSLSGQGSTGELFF. The full variable domain, in which reference TRBV11-1 and TRBJ2-2 provide the parts outside the CDR3, is EAEVAQSPRYKITEKSQAVAFWCDPISGHATLYWYRQILGQGPELLVQFQDESVVDDSQLPKDRFSAERLKGVDSTLKIQPAELGDSAMYLCASSLSGQGSTGELFFGEGSRLTVL.

In this sample, this clone turned up once. This chain uses TRBV4-1 with TRBJ2-3, with 10 bases matching TRBD2. V was clipped by 3 bases and J by 2 bases; unmatched bases: 8. CDR3 size: 17 residues. Germline lookup yields CDR1 MGHRA and CDR2 YSYEKL. The CDR3 region is CASSQRSGGDFTDTQYF. CDR3 coding DNA: TGCGCCAGCAGCCAGCGAAGCGGGGGGGATTTCACAGATACGCAGTATTTT.